One sample yielded the 27 T cell receptor beta chains listed below, sequenced in a study of T cells expressing NK-cell markers. Each CDR3 protein gets one entry in TCRdb, which reprocessed the 5' RACE reads and gives no DNA. The table gives hundreds of thousands of distinct CDR3 sequences; the top ten clones make up around 5% of it. The sample consisted of blood T cells: a sorted CD56 or NKG2C T cell subset, CD4+ or CD8+ T cells, or bulk PBMC T cells (not recorded which). The receptor source for this set is a man aged 18-75 years in good health.

The V call is TRBV6-1, the J call TRBJ2-3. The germline gives CDR1 MNHNS, CDR2 SASEGT. This CDR3 has 17 amino acids. CDR3 loop: CASSEYIGSSSTDTQYF.

The chain couples TRBV18 to TRBJ1-1. The CDR3 is made up of 13 amino acids. Germline CDR1 is KGHSH and CDR2 is LQKENI. The CDR3 here is CASSRGKETEAFF. Supplemented by reference TRBV18 and TRBJ1-1, the full variable domain reads NAGVMQNPRHLVRRRGQEARLRCSPMKGHSHVYWYRQLPEEGLKFMVYLQKENIIDESGMPKERFSAEFPKEGPSILRIQQVVRGDSAAYFCASSRGKETEAFFGQGTRLTVV.

The chain combines TRBV20-1 with TRBJ2-7; lacking DNA, the TRBD2 call made by TCRdb goes unchecked. The V gene's germline CDR1 is DFQATT and CDR2 SNEGSKA (reference sequence). The CDR3 has 16 amino acids. This chain's CDR3 is CSAGGLAGGPSYEQYF.

The V gene is TRBV20-1, the J gene TRBJ2-1; the D call of TRBD1 rests on TCRdb alone, since no DNA is present to check it. Germline V gives CDR1 DFQATT, CDR2 SNEGSKA (reference sequence). The CDR3 covers 11 residues. CDR3 loop: CSASLGQGLFF.

V gene TRBV29-1 combines with J gene TRBJ1-5; TCRdb's D call of TRBD1 is untestable without DNA. CDR3 length: 14 residues. Germline V CDR1 and CDR2: SQVTM, ANQGSEA. The CDR3 reads CSVVDTNSNQPQHF. The full variable domain, its missing parts supplied by reference TRBV29-1 and TRBJ1-5, is SAVISQKPSRDICQRGTSLTIQCQVDSQVTMMFWYRQQPGQSLTLIATANQGSEATYESGFVIDKFPISRPNLTFSTLTVSNMSPEDSSIYLCSVVDTNSNQPQHFGDGTRLSIL.

The chain joins TRBV2 to TRBJ2-1; TCRdb's assignment of TRBD2 cannot be checked, as there is no DNA. This CDR3 is built from 15 residues. Germline CDR1 is SNHLY and CDR2 is FYNNEI. Here the CDR3 reads CASSVLAGDSDEQFF.

This chain links TRBV18 with TRBJ1-6. CDR3 size: 17 residues. From germline, CDR1 is KGHSH and CDR2 LQKENI. CDR3 in amino acids: CASSPPKASSYNSPLHF.

The rearrangement joins TRBV27 to TRBJ1-5; TCRdb reports TRBD1, a call that lacks DNA to check it against. Germline V gene data show CDR1 as MNHEY and CDR2 as SMNVEV (reference sequence). This CDR3 contains 15 residues. Here the CDR3 reads CASREDRVGNQPQHF.

The chain couples TRBV5-1 to TRBJ2-1; there is no DNA to check the TCRdb D call of TRBD1. CDR1 SGHRS and CDR2 YFSETQ come from the germline V gene. This CDR3 spans 14 amino acids. CDR3 sequence: CASSPGDRANEQFF.

This chain connects TRBV3-1 to TRBJ2-3; TCRdb names TRBD1, which stays unverified in the absence of DNA. From germline, CDR1 is LGHDT and CDR2 YNNKEL (reference sequence). The CDR3 has 16 residues. CDR3 sequence: CASSQNGGISSDTQYF.

The CDR3 region is CASSQDRLAGRRDEQYF. The chain joins TRBV4-2 to TRBJ2-7; TCRdb's D gene call, TRBD2, goes unchecked for lack of DNA. Per the germline V gene, CDR1 is LGHNA and CDR2 is YNFKEQ. The CDR3 covers 17 residues.

CDR3 loop: CASSYSWGGTSGANVLTF. V and J are TRBV6-5 and TRBJ2-6; TCRdb outputs TRBD2, but without DNA this stays unchecked. CDR1 is MNHEY, CDR2 SVGAGI, per germline. The CDR3 is made up of 18 amino acids.

The chain combines TRBV6-1 with TRBJ1-6; TCRdb's assignment of TRBD1 cannot be checked, as there is no DNA. The CDR3 sequence is 14 residues long. Per the germline V gene, CDR1 is MNHNS and CDR2 is SASEGT. The CDR3 protein is CASMDSPRGSPLHF.

V gene TRBV28 combines with J gene TRBJ2-1; checking the TCRdb D call of TRBD2 is not possible without DNA. CDR3 length: 14 amino acids. Per the germline V gene, CDR1 is MDHEN and CDR2 is SYDVKM. This CDR3 is CASLSGGRINEQFF.

The chain employs TRBV5-5 and TRBJ2-3; the D call of TRBD1 rests on TCRdb alone, since no DNA is present to check it. This CDR3 has 15 amino acids. Germline V gene lookup returns CDR1 SGHKS and CDR2 YYEKEE (reference sequence). This CDR3 reads CASSLAGGVTDTQYF.

The chain combines TRBV6-5 with TRBJ1-5; the TCRdb D gene call, TRBD1, has no DNA to confirm it. Germline V lookup: CDR1 MNHEY, CDR2 SVGAGI. CDR3 length equals 16 residues. CDR3 residues: CASSYSGTETNQPQHF.

The chain employs TRBV20-1 and TRBJ1-5. CDR3 length: 17 amino acids. Germline CDR1 and CDR2: DFQATT and SNEGSKA (reference sequence). The CDR3 protein is CSARRQGGIFGNQPQHF.

The rearrangement joins TRBV2 to TRBJ1-5; the TCRdb D gene call, TRBD1, has no DNA to confirm it. The CDR3 is 15 residues long. CDR1 and CDR2 from the germline V gene are SNHLY and FYNNEI. CDR3 sequence: CASSGEGSGRQPQHF.

The genes are TRBV18 and TRBJ1-1; TCRdb's assignment of TRBD1 cannot be checked, as there is no DNA. The CDR3 is 15 amino acids. Germline V gives CDR1 KGHSH, CDR2 LQKENI. CDR3: CASLQYGTPNTEAFF. The full variable domain, in which reference TRBV18 and TRBJ1-1 provide the parts outside the CDR3, is NAGVMQNPRHLVRRRGQEARLRCSPMKGHSHVYWYRQLPEEGLKFMVYLQKENIIDESGMPKERFSAEFPKEGPSILRIQQVVRGDSAAYFCASLQYGTPNTEAFFGQGTRLTVV.

This sequence joins TRBV18 and TRBJ1-1; the TCRdb call, TRBD1, lacks DNA for checking. CDR1 is KGHSH, CDR2 LQKENI, per germline. The CDR3 spans 17 residues. CDR3 in amino acids: CASSPYRTGVLNTEAFF.

V gene TRBV18 combines with J gene TRBJ2-7; the D call of TRBD2 rests on TCRdb alone, since no DNA is present to check it. In germline, CDR1 is KGHSH, CDR2 LQKENI. This CDR3 region has 17 residues. The CDR3: CASSPLGLAGASYEQYF.

The chain couples TRBV6-1 to TRBJ2-1. Germline V gene sequence: CDR1 MNHNS, CDR2 SASEGT. The CDR3 is 16 residues long. CDR3 sequence reads: CASSQAAKSSYNEQFF.

The chain carries TRBV7-2 and TRBJ1-5; with no DNA, the TCRdb D assignment of TRBD1 cannot be verified. The CDR3 is made up of 17 amino acids. Germline CDR1 and CDR2: SGHTA and FQGNSA. Here the CDR3 reads CASSPVGGGWDNQPQHF.

The chain has TRBV20-1 and TRBJ2-3; TCRdb proposes TRBD2, but this gene call is untestable without DNA. This CDR3 spans 12 amino acids. In germline, CDR1 is DFQATT, CDR2 SNEGSKA (reference sequence). The CDR3 spells CSATGARDTQYF.

The chain carries TRBV5-1 and TRBJ1-5. CDR3 size: 16 residues. The germline gives CDR1 SGHRS, CDR2 YFSETQ. The CDR3 is CASSEGDRIPNQPQHF.

The V call is TRBV11-2, the J call TRBJ1-2; the D gene TCRdb calls, TRBD1, cannot be checked with no DNA. Germline loops: CDR1 SGHAT, CDR2 FQNNGV. The CDR3 runs 16 residues. The CDR3 loop reads CASSSGQGISNYGYTF.

The rearrangement joins TRBV12-3 or TRBV12-4 to TRBJ2-2; TCRdb proposes TRBD1, but this gene call is untestable without DNA. The length of the CDR3 is 15 residues. This CDR3 is CASSRGRRNTGELFF.